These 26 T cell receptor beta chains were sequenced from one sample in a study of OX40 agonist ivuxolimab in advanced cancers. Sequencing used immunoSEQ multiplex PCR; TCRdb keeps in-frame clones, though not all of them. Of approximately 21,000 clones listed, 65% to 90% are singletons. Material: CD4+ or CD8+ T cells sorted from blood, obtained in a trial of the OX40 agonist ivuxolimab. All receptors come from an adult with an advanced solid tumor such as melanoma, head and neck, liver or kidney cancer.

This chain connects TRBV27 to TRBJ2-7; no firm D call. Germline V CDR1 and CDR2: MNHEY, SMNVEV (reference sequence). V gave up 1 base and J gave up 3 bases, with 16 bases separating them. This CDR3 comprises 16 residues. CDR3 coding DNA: TGTGCCAGCAGTTTATTATCTATCCTCCCTCACTACGAGCAGTACTTC. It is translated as CASSLLSILPHYEQYF.

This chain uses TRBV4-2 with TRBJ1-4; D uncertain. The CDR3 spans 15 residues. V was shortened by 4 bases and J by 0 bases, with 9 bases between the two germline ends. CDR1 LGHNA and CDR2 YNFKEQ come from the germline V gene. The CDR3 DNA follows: TGTGCCAGCAGCCCCCAGAGAACAACTAATGAAAAACTGTTTTTT. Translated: CASSPQRTTNEKLFF.

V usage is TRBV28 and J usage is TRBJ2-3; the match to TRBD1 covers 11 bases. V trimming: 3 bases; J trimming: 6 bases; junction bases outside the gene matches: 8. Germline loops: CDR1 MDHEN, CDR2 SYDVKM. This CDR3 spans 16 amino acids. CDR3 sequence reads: CASSFPDRGRFDTQYF. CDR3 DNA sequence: TGTGCCAGCAGTTTTCCGGACAGGGGGCGCTTCGATACGCAGTATTTT.

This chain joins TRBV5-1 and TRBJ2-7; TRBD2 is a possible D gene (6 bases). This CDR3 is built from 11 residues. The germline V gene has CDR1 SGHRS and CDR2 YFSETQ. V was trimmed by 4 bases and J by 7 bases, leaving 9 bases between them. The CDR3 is CASSAGREQYF. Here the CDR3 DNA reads TGCGCCAGCAGCGCGGGGAGAGAGCAGTACTTC.

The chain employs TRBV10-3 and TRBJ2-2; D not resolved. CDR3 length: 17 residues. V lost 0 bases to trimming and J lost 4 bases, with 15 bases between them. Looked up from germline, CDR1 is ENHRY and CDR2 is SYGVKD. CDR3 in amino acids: CAISESDPTIGTGELFF. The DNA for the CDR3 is TGTGCCATCAGTGAGTCGGATCCTACAATAGGCACCGGGGAGCTGTTTTTT.

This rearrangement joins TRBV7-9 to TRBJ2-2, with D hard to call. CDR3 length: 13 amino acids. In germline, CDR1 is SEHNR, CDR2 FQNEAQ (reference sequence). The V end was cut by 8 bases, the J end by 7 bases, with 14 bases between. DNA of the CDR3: TGTGCCAGCCTAACCCAGATCGACGGGGAGCTGTTTTTT. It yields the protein CASLTQIDGELFF.

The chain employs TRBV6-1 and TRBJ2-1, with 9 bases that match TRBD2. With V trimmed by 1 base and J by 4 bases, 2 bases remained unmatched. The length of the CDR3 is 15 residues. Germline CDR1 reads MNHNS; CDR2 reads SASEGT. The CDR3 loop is CASSEGLAGYNEQFF. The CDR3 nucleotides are TGTGCCAGCAGTGAAGGGCTAGCGGGGTACAATGAGCAGTTCTTC.

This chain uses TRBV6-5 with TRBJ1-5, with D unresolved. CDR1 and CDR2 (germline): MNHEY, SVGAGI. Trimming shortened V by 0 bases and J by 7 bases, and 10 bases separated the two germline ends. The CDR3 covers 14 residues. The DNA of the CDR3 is TGTGCCAGCAGTTACTCCTCGGGAGTGCAGCCCCAGCATTTT. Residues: CASSYSSGVQPQHF.

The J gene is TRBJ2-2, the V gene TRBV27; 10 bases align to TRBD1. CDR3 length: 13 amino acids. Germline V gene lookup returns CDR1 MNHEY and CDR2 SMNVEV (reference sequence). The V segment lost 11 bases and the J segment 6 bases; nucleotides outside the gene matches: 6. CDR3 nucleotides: TGTGCCGCCCGGGACAGGGGTCCCGGGGAGCTGTTTTTT. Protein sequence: CAARDRGPGELFF.

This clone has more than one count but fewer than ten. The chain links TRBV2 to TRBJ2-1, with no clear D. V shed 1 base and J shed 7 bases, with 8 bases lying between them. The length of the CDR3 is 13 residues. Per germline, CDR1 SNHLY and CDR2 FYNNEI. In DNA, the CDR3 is TGTGCCAGCAGTGAAGACTATACAAATGAGCAGTTCTTC. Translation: CASSEDYTNEQFF.

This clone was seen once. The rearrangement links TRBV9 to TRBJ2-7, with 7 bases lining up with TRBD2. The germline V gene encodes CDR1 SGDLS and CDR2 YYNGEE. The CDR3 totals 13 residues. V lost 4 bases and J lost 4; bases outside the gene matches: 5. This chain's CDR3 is CASSPGGSYEQYF. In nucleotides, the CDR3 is TGTGCCAGCAGCCCCGGGGGGAGTTACGAGCAGTACTTC. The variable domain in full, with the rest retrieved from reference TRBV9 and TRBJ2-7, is DSGVTQTPKHLITATGQRVTLRCSPRSGDLSVYWYQQSLDQGLQFLIQYYNGEERAKGNILERFSAQQFPDLHSELNLSSLELGDSALYFCASSPGGSYEQYFGPGTRLTVT.

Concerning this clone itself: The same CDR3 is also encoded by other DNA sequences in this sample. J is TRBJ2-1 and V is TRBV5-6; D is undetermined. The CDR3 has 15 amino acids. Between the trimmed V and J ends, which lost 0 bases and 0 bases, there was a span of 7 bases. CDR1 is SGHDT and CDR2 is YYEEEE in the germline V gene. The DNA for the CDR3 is TGTGCCAGCAGCTTGGGGGGTAGCTCCTACAATGAGCAGTTCTTC. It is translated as CASSLGGSSYNEQFF.

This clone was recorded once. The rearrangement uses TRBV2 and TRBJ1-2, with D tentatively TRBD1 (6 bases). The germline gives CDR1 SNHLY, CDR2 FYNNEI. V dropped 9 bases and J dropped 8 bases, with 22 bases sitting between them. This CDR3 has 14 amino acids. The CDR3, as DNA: TGTGCCAGTAAAGTTGGGATTACAGGGAGAGGCTACACCTTC. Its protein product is CASKVGITGRGYTF.

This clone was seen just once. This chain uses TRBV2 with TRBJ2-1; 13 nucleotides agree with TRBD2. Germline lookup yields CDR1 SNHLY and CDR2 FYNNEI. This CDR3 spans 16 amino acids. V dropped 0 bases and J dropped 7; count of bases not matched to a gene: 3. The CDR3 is CASSEATSGRFNEQFF. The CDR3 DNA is TGTGCCAGCAGTGAAGCGACTAGCGGGAGGTTTAATGAGCAGTTCTTC.

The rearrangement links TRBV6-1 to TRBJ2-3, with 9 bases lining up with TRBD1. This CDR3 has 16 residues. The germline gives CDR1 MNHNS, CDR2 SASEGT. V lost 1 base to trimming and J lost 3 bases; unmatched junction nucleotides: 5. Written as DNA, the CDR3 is TGTGCCAGCAGTGAAGTCGGACAGGGGTTGACAGATACGCAGTATTTT. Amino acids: CASSEVGQGLTDTQYF.

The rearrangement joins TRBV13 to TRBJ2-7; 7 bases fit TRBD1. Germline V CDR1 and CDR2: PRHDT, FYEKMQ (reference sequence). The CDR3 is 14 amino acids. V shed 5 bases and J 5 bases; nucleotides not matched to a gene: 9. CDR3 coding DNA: TGTGCCAGCAGCCCCCCGACAGGGTCCCACGAGCAGTACTTC. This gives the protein CASSPPTGSHEQYF.

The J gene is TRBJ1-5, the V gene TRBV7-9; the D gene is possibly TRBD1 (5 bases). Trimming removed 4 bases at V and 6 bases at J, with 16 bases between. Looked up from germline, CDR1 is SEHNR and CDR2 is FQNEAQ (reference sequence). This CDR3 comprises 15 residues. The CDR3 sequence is CASSSTGGLSQPQHF. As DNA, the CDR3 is TGTGCCAGCAGCTCGACCGGGGGACTTAGTCAGCCCCAGCATTTT.

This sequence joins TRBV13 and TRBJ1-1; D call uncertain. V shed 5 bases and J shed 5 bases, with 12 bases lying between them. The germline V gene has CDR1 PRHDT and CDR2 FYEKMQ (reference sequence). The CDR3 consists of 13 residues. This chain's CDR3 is CASSPELGTEAFF. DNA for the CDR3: TGTGCCAGCAGCCCCGAGTTAGGAACTGAAGCTTTCTTT.

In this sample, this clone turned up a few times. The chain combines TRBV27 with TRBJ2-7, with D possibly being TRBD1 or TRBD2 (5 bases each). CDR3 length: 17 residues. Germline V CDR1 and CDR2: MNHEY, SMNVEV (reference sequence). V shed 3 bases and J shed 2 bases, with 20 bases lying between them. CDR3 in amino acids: CASSFSLAGTATYEQYF. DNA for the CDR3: TGTGCCAGCAGTTTCTCCTTAGCCGGGACCGCTACCTACGAGCAGTACTTC.

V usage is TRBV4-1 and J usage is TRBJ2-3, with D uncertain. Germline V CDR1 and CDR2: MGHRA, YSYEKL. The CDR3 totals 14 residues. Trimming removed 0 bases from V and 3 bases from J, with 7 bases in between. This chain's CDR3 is CASSQDGGTDTQYF. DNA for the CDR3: TGCGCCAGCAGCCAAGATGGTGGGACAGATACGCAGTATTTT.

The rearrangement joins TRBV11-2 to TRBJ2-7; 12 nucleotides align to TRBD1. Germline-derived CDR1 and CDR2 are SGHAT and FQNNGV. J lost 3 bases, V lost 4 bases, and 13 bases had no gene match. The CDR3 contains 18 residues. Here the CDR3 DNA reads TGTGCCAGCAGCTCGCCTACCGGGACAGGGGGCTCGAGCTACGAGCAGTACTTC. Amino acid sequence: CASSSPTGTGGSSYEQYF.

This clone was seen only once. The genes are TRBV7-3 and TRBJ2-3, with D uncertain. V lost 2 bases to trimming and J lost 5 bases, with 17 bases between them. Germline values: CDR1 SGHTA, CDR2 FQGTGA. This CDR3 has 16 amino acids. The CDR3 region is CASSLDVGSTGDTQYF. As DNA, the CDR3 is TGTGCCAGCAGCTTAGACGTGGGATCGACCGGAGATACGCAGTATTTT.

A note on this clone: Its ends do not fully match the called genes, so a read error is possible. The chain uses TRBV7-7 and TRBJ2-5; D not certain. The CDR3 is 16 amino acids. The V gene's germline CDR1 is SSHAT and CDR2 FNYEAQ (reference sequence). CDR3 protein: CASSLGRWAEQETQYF. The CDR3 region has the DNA TGTGCTAGCAGCTTAGGGCGGTGGGCAGAGCAAGAGACCCAGTACTTC.

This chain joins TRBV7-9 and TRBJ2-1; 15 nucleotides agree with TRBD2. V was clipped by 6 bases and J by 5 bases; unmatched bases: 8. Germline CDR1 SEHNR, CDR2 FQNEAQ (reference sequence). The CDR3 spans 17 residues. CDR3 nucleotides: TGTGCCAGCAGGAGTGGGACTAGCGGGAGGTTCGACAATGAGCAGTTCTTC. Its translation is CASRSGTSGRFDNEQFF. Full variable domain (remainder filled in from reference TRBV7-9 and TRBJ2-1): DTGVSQNPRHKITKRGQNVTFRCDPISEHNRLYWYRQTLGQGPEFLTYFQNEAQLEKSRLLSDRFSAERPKGSFSTLEIQRTEQGDSAMYLCASRSGTSGRFDNEQFFGPGTRLTVL.

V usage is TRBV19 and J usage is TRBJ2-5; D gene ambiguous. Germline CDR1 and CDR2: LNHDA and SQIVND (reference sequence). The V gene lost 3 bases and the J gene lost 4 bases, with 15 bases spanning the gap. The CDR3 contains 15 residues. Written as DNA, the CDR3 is TGTGCCAGTAGTATTTTCGGAAGGGATAGAGAGACCCAGTACTTC. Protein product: CASSIFGRDRETQYF.

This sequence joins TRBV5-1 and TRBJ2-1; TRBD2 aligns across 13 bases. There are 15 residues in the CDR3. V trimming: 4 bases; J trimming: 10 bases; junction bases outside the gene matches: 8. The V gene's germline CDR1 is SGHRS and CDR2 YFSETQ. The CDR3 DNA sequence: TGCGCCAGCAGCCGGGGACTAGCGGGATTAGGAGAGCAGTTCTTC. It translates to CASSRGLAGLGEQFF.